This is a list of T cell receptor beta chains from one sample in a study of OX40 agonist ivuxolimab in advanced cancers. The method was immunoSEQ multiplex PCR; TCRdb's version includes in-frame clones alone and lacks a portion of them. The repertoire holds 70,000 to 80,000 clones, with about 90% as singletons. The sequencing here drew on CD4+ or CD8+ T cells sorted from blood, taken in a trial of the OX40 agonist ivuxolimab. These receptors originate from an adult with an advanced solid tumor such as melanoma, head and neck, liver or kidney cancer. CDR3s include the opening cysteine and the closing phenylalanine or tryptophan. D genes are given only for firm matches. Clone size is not always given. Where it is, it says once, few, many or a class for expanded clones.

CDR3: CSVDQGVNTEAFF; DNA: TGCAGCGTTGATCAAGGGGTGAACACTGAAGCTTTCTTT; size: once; J: TRBJ1-1; D: .; V: TRBV29-1
CDR3: CASSVRDGGYEQYF; DNA: TGTGCCAGCAGTGTCCGGGACGGGGGCTACGAGCAGTACTTC; size: .; J: TRBJ2-7; D: .; V: TRBV6-1
CDR3: CATSRGRLAATDTQYF; DNA: TGTGCCACCAGCAGGGGTAGACTAGCAGCCACAGATACGCAGTATTTT; size: .; J: TRBJ2-3; D: TRBD2; V: TRBV15
CDR3: CASSPGLFPGYTF; DNA: TGTGCCAGCAGCCCAGGGTTATTTCCTGGCTACACCTTC; size: .; J: TRBJ1-2; D: .; V: TRBV25-1
CDR3: CASVAGGSGNTIYF; DNA: TGTGCCAGCGTCGCAGGGGGCTCTGGAAACACCATATATTTT; size: .; J: TRBJ1-3; D: TRBD1; V: TRBV6-5
CDR3: CASSVTGLIGELFF; DNA: TGTGCCAGCAGCGTAACGGGGTTGATCGGGGAGCTGTTTTTT; size: .; J: TRBJ2-2; D: .; V: TRBV9
CDR3: CSVFTSGRPNEQFF; DNA: TGCAGCGTTTTTACTAGCGGGAGACCAAATGAGCAGTTCTTC; size: .; J: TRBJ2-1; D: TRBD2; V: TRBV29-1
CDR3: CASSQTNNEQFF; DNA: TGCGCCAGCAGTCAGACCAACAATGAGCAGTTCTTC; size: .; J: TRBJ2-1; D: .; V: TRBV10-2
CDR3: CASSEREKLFF; DNA: TGTGCCAGCAGTGAACGTGAAAAACTGTTTTTT; size: .; J: TRBJ1-4; D: .; V: TRBV6-6
CDR3: CASSPAFMAGSTDTQYF; DNA: TGTGCCAGCAGCCCTGCCTTCATGGCGGGGAGCACAGATACGCAGTATTTT; size: .; J: TRBJ2-3; D: .; V: TRBV7-9
CDR3: CASRTGQDTGELFF; DNA: TGTGCCAGTCGGACAGGGCAGGACACCGGGGAGCTGTTTTTT; size: .; J: TRBJ2-2; D: TRBD1; V: TRBV6-1
CDR3: CASSPRQASGNTIYF; DNA: TGTGCCAGCAGCCCGAGACAGGCCTCTGGAAACACCATATATTTT; size: few; J: TRBJ1-3; D: .; V: TRBV4-2
CDR3: CASSVRVSGSSFSGANVLTF; DNA: TGTGCCAGCAGCGTCCGTGTTTCGGGGTCCTCGTTCTCTGGGGCCAACGTCCTGACTTTC; size: .; J: TRBJ2-6; D: .; V: TRBV9
CDR3: CASSLDKIWTPLHF; DNA: TGTGCCAGCAGCTTAGACAAAATATGGACACCCCTCCACTTT; size: .; J: TRBJ1-6; D: .; V: TRBV11-2
CDR3: CASSASGRSYNEQFF; DNA: TGTGCCAGCAGCGCCAGCGGGCGCTCCTACAATGAGCAGTTCTTC; size: .; J: TRBJ2-1; D: .; V: TRBV13
CDR3: CAWGAGEQFF; DNA: TGTGCCTGGGGGGCCGGAGAGCAGTTCTTC; size: .; J: TRBJ2-1; D: .; V: TRBV30
CDR3: CSVERAENTEAFF; DNA: TGCAGCGTTGAACGGGCGGAGAACACTGAAGCTTTCTTT; size: .; J: TRBJ1-1; D: .; V: TRBV29-1
CDR3: CASTRAGLYGYTF; DNA: TGTGCCAGCACCCGGGCGGGTCTCTATGGCTACACCTTC; size: .; J: TRBJ1-2; D: .; V: TRBV19
CDR3: CASSEGWYGYTF; DNA: TGTGCCAGCAGTGAAGGGTGGTATGGCTACACCTTC; size: once; J: TRBJ1-2; D: .; V: TRBV6-1
CDR3: CASSFQEGSYTF; DNA: TGTGCCAGCAGTTTTCAGGAGGGGAGCTACACCTTC; size: .; J: TRBJ1-2; D: .; V: TRBV6-5
CDR3: CASSLSGGASGTTGELFF; DNA: TGTGCCAGCAGCTTATCTGGGGGCGCTAGCGGGACCACCGGGGAGCTGTTTTTT; size: once; J: TRBJ2-2; D: TRBD2; V: TRBV7-6
CDR3: CASSRLGNTIYF; DNA: TGTGCCAGCAGCCGTTTGGGAAACACCATATATTTT; size: .; J: TRBJ1-3; D: .; V: TRBV7-2
CDR3: CASRQGGEGEKLFF; DNA: TGTGCCAGCAGACAGGGAGGTGAAGGTGAAAAACTGTTTTTT; size: .; J: TRBJ1-4; D: .; V: TRBV6-5
CDR3: CASSPGQGVWGTEAFF; DNA: TGTGCCAGCAGCCCCGGACAGGGGGTGTGGGGCACTGAAGCTTTCTTT; size: .; J: TRBJ1-1; D: TRBD1; V: TRBV27
CDR3: CASSVSDSNYGYTF; DNA: TGTGCCAGCAGTGTCTCCGACAGCAACTATGGCTACACCTTC; size: .; J: TRBJ1-2; D: .; V: TRBV6-1
CDR3: CASSLLSGLAEQFF; DNA: TGTGCCAGCAGCTTGTTATCGGGACTAGCTGAGCAGTTCTTC; size: .; J: TRBJ2-1; D: TRBD2; V: TRBV7-6
CDR3: CSVALWSGSYNEQFF; DNA: TGCAGCGTGGCCCTTTGGAGCGGTTCCTACAATGAGCAGTTCTTC; size: .; J: TRBJ2-1; D: .; V: TRBV29-1
CDR3: CTSGQGVTDTQYF; DNA: TGTACCAGCGGACAGGGGGTCACAGATACGCAGTATTTT; size: once; J: TRBJ2-3; D: TRBD1; V: TRBV2